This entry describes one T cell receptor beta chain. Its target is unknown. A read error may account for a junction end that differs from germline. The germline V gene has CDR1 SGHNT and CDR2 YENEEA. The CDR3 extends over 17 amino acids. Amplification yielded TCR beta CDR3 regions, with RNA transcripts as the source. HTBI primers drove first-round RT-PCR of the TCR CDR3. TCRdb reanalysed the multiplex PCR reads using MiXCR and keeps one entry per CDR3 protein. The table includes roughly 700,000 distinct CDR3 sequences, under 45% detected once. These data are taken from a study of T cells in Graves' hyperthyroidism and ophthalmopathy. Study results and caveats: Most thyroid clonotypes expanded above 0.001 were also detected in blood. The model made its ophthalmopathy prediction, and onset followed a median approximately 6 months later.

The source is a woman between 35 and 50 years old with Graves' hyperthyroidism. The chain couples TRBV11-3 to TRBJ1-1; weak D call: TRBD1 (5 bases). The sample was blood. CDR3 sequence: CAGSQRGGDRMNTEAFF. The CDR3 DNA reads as TGTGCCGGCAGCCAAAGAGGAGGGGACCGCATGAACACTGAAGCTTTCTTT. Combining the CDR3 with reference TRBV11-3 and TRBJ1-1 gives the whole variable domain EAGVVQSPRYKIIEKKQPVAFWCNPISGHNTLYWYLQNLGQGPELLIRYENEEAVDDSQLPKDRFSAERLKGVDSTLKIQPAELGDSAVYLCAGSQRGGDRMNTEAFFGQGTRLTVV.